The clone carrying this T cell receptor (beta chain) was observed a few times. Deletions cut 0 bases from V and 7 bases from J, with 10 bases between. Germline V gene data show CDR1 as SNHLY and CDR2 as FYNNEI. The CDR3 is 14 residues long. The record originates from a study of T-cell reconstitution after alpha-beta-depleted transplantation in children. Unique molecular identifiers were used to barcode this TCRbeta library. Using its own MiXCR run on the PCR reads, TCRdb lists one record per CDR3 protein. In the table there are some 390,000 distinct CDR3 sequences, around 21% of which are singletons. This TCR was sampled from a human donor who donated a stem cell graft to a child with acute myeloid leukemia. The gene calls are TRBV2 and TRBJ1-5; weak D call: TRBD1 (6 bases). The source was PBMCs from the stem cell graft donor, collected from the stem cell graft. The CDR3 region has the DNA TGTGCCAGCAGTGAAGCAAGGGGGTACCAGCCCCAGCATTTT. This sequence encodes CASSEARGYQPQHF.